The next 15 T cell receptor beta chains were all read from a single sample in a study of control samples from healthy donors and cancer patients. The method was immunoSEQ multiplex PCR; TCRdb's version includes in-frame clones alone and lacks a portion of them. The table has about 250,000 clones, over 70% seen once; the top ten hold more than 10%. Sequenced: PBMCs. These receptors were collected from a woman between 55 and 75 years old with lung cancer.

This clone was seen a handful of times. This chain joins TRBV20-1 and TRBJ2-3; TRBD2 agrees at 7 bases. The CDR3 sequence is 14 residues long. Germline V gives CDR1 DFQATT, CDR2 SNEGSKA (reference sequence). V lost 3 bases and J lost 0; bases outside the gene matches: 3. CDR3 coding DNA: TGCAGTGCTAGTCTAGCGGCTAGCACAGATACGCAGTATTTT. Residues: CSASLAASTDTQYF.

Here the CDR3 reads CASSLETGLEAFF. The CDR3 DNA sequence: TGTGCCAGCAGCTTAGAAACGGGACTTGAAGCTTTCTTT. The chain joins TRBV7-6 to TRBJ1-1; weak D call: TRBD1 (5 bases). Germline V CDR1 and CDR2: SGHVS, FNYEAQ. The CDR3 length is 13 residues. The V gene lost 1 base and the J gene lost 7 bases, with 10 bases spanning the gap. Together with reference TRBV7-6 and TRBJ1-1, the CDR3 gives the full variable domain: GAGVSQSPRYKVTKRGQDVALRCDPISGHVSLYWYRQALGQGPEFLTYFNYEAQQDKSGLPNDRFSAERPEGSISTLTIQRTEQRDSAMYRCASSLETGLEAFFGQGTRLTVV.

This CDR3 reads CASSSGLDVSGANVLTF. For the CDR3, the DNA is TGCGCCAGCAGCAGCGGACTAGACGTCTCTGGGGCCAACGTCCTGACTTTC. The rearrangement links TRBV4-1 to TRBJ2-6; 7 nucleotides line up with TRBD2. Germline V gene data show CDR1 as MGHRA and CDR2 as YSYEKL. The junction had 7 bases not matched to a gene; V was cut back by 5 bases and J by 0 bases. The CDR3 contains 17 residues.

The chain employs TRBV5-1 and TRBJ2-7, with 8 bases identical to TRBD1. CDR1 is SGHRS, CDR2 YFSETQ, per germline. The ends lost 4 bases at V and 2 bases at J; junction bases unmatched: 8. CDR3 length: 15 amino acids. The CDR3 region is CASSAGTGLTYEQYF. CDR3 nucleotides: TGCGCCAGCAGCGCCGGGACAGGCCTAACCTACGAGCAGTACTTC.

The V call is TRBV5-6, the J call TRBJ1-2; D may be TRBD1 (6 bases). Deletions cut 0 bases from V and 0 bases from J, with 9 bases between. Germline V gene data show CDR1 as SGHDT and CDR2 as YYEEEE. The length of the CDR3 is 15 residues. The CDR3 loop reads CASSLVGGANYGYTF. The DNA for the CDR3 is TGTGCCAGCAGCTTGGTGGGGGGCGCTAACTATGGCTACACCTTC.

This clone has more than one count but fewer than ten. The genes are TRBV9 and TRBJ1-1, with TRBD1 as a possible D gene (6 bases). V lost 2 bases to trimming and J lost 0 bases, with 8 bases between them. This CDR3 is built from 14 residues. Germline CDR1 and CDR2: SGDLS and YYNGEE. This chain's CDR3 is CASSVGQMNTEAFF. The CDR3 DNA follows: TGTGCCAGCAGCGTCGGACAGATGAACACTGAAGCTTTCTTT.

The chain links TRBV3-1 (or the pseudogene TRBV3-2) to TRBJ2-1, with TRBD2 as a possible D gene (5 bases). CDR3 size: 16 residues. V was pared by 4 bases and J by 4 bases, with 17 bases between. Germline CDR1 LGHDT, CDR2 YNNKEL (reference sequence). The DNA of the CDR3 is TGTGCCAGCAGCCCGGACCGGGGTCAGCGGTACAATGAGCAGTTCTTC. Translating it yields CASSPDRGQRYNEQFF.

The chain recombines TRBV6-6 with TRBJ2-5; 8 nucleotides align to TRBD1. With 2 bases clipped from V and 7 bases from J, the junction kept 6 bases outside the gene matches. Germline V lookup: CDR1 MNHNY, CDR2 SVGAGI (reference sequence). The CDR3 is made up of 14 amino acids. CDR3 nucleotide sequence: TGTGCCAGCAGTTACGCGACAGGGGACGTGACCCAGTACTTC. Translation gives CASSYATGDVTQYF.

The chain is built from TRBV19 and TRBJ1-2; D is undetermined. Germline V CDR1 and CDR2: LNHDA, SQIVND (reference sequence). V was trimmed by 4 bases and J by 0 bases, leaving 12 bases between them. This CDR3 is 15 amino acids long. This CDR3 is CASSTLATTNYGYTF. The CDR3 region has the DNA TGTGCCAGTAGTACCCTAGCTACGACTAACTATGGCTACACCTTC.

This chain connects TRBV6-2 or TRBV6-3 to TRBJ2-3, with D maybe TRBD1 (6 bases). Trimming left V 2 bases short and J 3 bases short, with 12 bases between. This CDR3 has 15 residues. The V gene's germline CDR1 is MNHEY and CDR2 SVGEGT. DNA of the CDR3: TGTGCCAGCAGTTACGGGACACCCTGGACAGATACGCAGTATTTT. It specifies CASSYGTPWTDTQYF.

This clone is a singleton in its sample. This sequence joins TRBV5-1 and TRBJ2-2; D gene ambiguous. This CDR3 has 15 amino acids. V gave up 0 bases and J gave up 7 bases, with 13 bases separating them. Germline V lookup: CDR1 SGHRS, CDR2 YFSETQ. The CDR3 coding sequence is TGCGCCAGCAGCTTGGACGCGACCGCCTACGGGGAGCTGTTTTTT. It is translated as CASSLDATAYGELFF.

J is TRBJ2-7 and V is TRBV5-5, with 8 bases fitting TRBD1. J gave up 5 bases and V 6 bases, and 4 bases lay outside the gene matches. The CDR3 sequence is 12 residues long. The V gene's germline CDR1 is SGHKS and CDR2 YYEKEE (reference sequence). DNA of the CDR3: TGTGCCAGCAACGACAGGGGCCACGAGCAGTACTTC. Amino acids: CASNDRGHEQYF. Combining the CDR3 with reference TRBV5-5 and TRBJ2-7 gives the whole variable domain DAGVTQSPTHLIKTRGQQVTLRCSPISGHKSVSWYQQVLGQGPQFIFQYYEKEERGRGNFPDRFSARQFPNYSSELNVNALLLGDSALYLCASNDRGHEQYFGPGTRLTVT.

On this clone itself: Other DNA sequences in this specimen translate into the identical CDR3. CDR3 in amino acids: CASSFGGTQYF. CDR3 nucleotide sequence: TGTGCCAGCAGTTTTGGAGGCACCCAGTACTTC. The genes are TRBV6-2 or TRBV6-3 and TRBJ2-5, with D maybe TRBD2 (5 bases). Germline values: CDR1 MNHEY, CDR2 SVGEGT. The V gene lost 4 bases and the J gene lost 8 bases, with 8 bases spanning the gap. The CDR3 sequence is 11 residues long.

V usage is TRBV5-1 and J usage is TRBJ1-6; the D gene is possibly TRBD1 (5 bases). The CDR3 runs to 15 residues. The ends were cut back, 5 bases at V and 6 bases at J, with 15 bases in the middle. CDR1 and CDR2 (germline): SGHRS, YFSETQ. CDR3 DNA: TGCGCCAGCAGTTTCGGGGACGGATCTAATTCACCCCTCCACTTT. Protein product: CASSFGDGSNSPLHF.

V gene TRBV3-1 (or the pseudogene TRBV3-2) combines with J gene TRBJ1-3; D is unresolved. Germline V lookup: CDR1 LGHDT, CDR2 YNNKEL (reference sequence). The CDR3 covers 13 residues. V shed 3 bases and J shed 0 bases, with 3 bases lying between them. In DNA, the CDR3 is TGTGCCAGCAGCCACAGCTCTGGAAACACCATATATTTT. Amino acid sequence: CASSHSSGNTIYF.